Shown below are 8 T cell receptor beta chains from a single sample sequenced in a study of T cells expressing NK-cell markers. TCRdb re-analyzed the 5' RACE reads; it lists each CDR3 protein once, without DNA. The specimen's table records 200,000 to 300,000 distinct CDR3 sequences. Input material: blood T cells: a sorted CD56 or NKG2C T cell subset, CD4+ or CD8+ T cells, or bulk PBMC T cells (not recorded which). The source of these receptors is a man aged 18 to 30 in good health.

This chain uses TRBV12-3 or TRBV12-4 with TRBJ2-1; TCRdb selects TRBD1, and the lack of DNA leaves this call unchecked. The CDR3 loop spans 14 amino acids. The CDR3 sequence: CASSKQGERNEQFF.

The rearrangement links TRBV28 to TRBJ1-6; TCRdb calls TRBD1, which cannot be checked without DNA. The germline gives CDR1 MDHEN, CDR2 SYDVKM. The length of the CDR3 is 16 residues. Here the CDR3 reads CASSSRTGTANSPLHF. Variable domain in full (rest from reference TRBV28 and TRBJ1-6): DVKVTQSSRYLVKRTGEKVFLECVQDMDHENMFWYRQDPGLGLRLIYFSYDVKMKEKGDIPEGYSVSREKKERFSLILESASTNQTSMYLCASSSRTGTANSPLHFGNGTRLTVT.

The genes are TRBV18 and TRBJ2-5; TCRdb selects TRBD1, and the lack of DNA leaves this call unchecked. Germline lookup yields CDR1 KGHSH and CDR2 LQKENI. The CDR3 runs to 16 residues. The CDR3 loop is CASSLRPGTGEETQYF.

The chain joins TRBV19 to TRBJ2-4; TCRdb proposes TRBD1, but this gene call is untestable without DNA. This CDR3 is built from 17 residues. Germline V gene sequence: CDR1 LNHDA, CDR2 SQIVND (reference sequence). The CDR3: CASSTTRGPYAKNIQYF. Full variable domain (rest looked up from reference TRBV19 and TRBJ2-4): DGGITQSPKYLFRKEGQNVTLSCEQNLNHDAMYWYRQDPGQGLRLIYYSQIVNDFQKGDIAEGYSVSREKKESFPLTVTSAQKNPTAFYLCASSTTRGPYAKNIQYFGAGTRLSVL.

The chain recombines TRBV5-5 with TRBJ2-1; the TCRdb D gene call, TRBD1, has no DNA to confirm it. The CDR3 runs 17 residues. Germline assignment: CDR1 SGHKS and CDR2 YYEKEE (reference sequence). The CDR3 sequence: CASRLRDPGQGNNEQFF.

The rearrangement uses TRBV6-5 and TRBJ2-7; TCRdb's D gene call, TRBD1, goes unchecked for lack of DNA. CDR3 size: 14 residues. CDR1 MNHEY and CDR2 SVGAGI come from the germline V gene. The CDR3 sequence is CASSYSGTGTEQYF.

The chain links TRBV18 to TRBJ2-3; TCRdb lists TRBD1, though no DNA is available to test this call. There are 15 residues in the CDR3. Germline-derived CDR1 and CDR2 are KGHSH and LQKENI. The CDR3: CASSLNRGIGSTQYF.

The chain joins TRBV4-1 to TRBJ2-5. The CDR3 consists of 15 residues. Germline V gene sequence: CDR1 MGHRA, CDR2 YSYEKL. The CDR3: CASSQDRNLQETQYF.